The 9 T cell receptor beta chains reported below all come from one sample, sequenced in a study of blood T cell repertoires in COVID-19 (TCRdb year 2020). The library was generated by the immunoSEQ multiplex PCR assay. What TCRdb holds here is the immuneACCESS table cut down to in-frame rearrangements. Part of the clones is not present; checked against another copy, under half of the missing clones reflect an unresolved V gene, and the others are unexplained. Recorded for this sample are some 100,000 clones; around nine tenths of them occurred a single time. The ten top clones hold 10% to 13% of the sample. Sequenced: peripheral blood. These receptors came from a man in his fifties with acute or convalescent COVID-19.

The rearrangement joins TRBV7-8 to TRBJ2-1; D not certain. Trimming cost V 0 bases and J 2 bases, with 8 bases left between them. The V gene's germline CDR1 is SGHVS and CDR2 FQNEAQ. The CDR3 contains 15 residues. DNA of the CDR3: TGTGCCAGCAGCTTAGCGGCGGTCCCCTACAATGAGCAGTTCTTC. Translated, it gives CASSLAAVPYNEQFF.

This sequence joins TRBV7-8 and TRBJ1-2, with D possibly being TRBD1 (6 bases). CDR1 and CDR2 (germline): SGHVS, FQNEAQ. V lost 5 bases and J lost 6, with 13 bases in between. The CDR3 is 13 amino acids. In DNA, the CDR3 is TGTGCCAGCAGCGAGGGGGTGGTTCATGGCTACACCTTC. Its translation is CASSEGVVHGYTF.

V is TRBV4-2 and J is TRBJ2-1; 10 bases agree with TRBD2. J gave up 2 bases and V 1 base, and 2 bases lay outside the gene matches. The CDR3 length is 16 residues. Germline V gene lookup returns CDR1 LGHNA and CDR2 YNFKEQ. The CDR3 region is CASSQVGLATYNEQFF. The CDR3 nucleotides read TGTGCCAGCAGCCAAGTGGGACTAGCGACCTACAATGAGCAGTTCTTC.

The CDR3 DNA follows: TGTGCCAGCTCCCAGGGACAGCAAGAGACCCAGTACTTC. Its protein product is CASSQGQQETQYF. The chain couples TRBV18 to TRBJ2-5; 7 bases align to TRBD1. The CDR3 runs 13 residues. V dropped 6 bases and J dropped 2; count of bases not matched to a gene: 3. The V gene's germline CDR1 is KGHSH and CDR2 LQKENI.

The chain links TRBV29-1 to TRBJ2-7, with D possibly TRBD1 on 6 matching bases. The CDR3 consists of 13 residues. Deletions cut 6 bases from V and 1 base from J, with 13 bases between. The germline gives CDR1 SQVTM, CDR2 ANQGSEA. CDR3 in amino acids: CSVARTASYEQYF. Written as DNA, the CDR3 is TGCAGCGTGGCCCGGACAGCATCCTACGAGCAGTACTTC.

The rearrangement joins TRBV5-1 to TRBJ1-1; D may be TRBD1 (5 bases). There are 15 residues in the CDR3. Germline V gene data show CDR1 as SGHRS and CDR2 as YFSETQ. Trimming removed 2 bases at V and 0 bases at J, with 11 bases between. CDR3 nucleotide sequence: TGCGCCAGCAGCTTCCCAGACAGACTGAACACTGAAGCTTTCTTT. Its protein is CASSFPDRLNTEAFF.

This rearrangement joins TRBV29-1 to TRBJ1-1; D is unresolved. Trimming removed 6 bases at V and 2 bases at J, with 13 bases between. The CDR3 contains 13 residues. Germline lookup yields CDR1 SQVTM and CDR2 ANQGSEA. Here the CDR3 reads CSVSLGPNTEAFF. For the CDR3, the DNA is TGCAGCGTCTCTCTGGGCCCAAACACTGAAGCTTTCTTT.

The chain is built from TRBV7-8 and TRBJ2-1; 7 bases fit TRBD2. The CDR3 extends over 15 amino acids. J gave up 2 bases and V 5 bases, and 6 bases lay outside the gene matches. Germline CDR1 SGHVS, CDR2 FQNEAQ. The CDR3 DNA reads TGTGCCAGCAGCCGTACAGCGGGAACCTACAATGAGCAGTTCTTC. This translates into CASSRTAGTYNEQFF.

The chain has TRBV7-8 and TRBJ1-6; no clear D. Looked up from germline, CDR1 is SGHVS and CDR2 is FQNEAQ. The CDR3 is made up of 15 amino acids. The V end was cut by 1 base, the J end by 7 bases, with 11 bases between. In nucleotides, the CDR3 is TGTGCCAGCAGCTTAGTCTGGGCTCCGAATTCACCCCTCCACTTT. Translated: CASSLVWAPNSPLHF.